This entry describes one T cell receptor (beta chain). Its target antigen remains unknown. No quality values exist for individual bases; no much larger clone is one base distant. From the cysteine up to the phenylalanine, the CDR3 has a length of 12 residues. Only the CDR3 part of the read is kept: 36 bases, read in frame from the first base. Trimming removed 2 bases from V and 7 bases from J, leaving 9 bases between the germline ends. In the germline V gene, CDR1 corresponds to SNHLY and CDR2 to FYNNEI. Resection was performed on patients in Japan or China between about 2014 and 2017. Two lung cancer pathologists independently confirmed the histologic diagnosis of each case on H&E slides. For nucleic acid extraction, premalignant or tumor cells were enriched by macro-dissection following pathologic assessment. The AllPrep DNA/RNA FFPE Kit was used to isolate DNA from FFPE tissue. These data come from a study of immune evolution from preneoplasia to lung adenocarcinoma (dated by TCRdb to the early 2020s). In the study overall: HLA loss of heterozygosity was found in 7% of AIS, around 14% of MIA and less than 35% of ADC lesions, and in no AAH lesions. The TCR sequencing data were obtained from some 50 patients. Sample size was determined by specimen availability and not by a prior power calculation. The study combined immune gene expression, TCR sequencing and multiplex immunofluorescence to profile immune contexture across lung adenocarcinoma precursors and invasive adenocarcinoma. A total of around 50 patients with pulmonary nodules who underwent surgical resection were included in the overall cohort. Resected precursor lesions (AAH, AIS, MIA) and invasive adenocarcinomas were compared with paired morphologically normal lung tissue. The immune data were integrated with whole exome sequencing and methylation data obtained from the same cohort of nodules. Class I HLA alleles were inferred from exome data with POLYSOLVER, and allele-specific HLA loss was detected with LOHHLA. The study reported that more than 85 samples were used for TCR sequencing. Beyond this particular receptor, the publication reports: T cell clonality was highest in KRAS-mutant nodules compared with EGFR-mutant or double wild-type lesions. Clonality was highest in normal lung, while later-stage lesions appeared to have lower clonality but higher T cell density and diversity. Normal lung had the highest top T cell clone frequencies, and these frequencies appeared to fall progressively from AAH through AIS, MIA and invasive adenocarcinoma. The findings were based on association rather than direct causation, and larger cohorts with long-term follow-up and longitudinal biopsies were deemed needed. Because all patients were from Japan and China, applicability to Western populations was uncertain.

The immunoSEQ hsTCRbeta Kit was used to sequence TCR beta CDR3 regions from DNA. In the original analysis: The ImmunoSEQ Analyzer was used to analyse the TCR sequencing data. T cell clonality was defined as 1 minus Pielou's evenness computed on productive rearrangements. To measure T cell diversity, the inverse Simpson index was applied to productive templates. T cell density was defined as TCR beta template counts normalized to usable DNA, with usable DNA estimated by amplifying and sequencing housekeeping genes. Two-sided Kruskal-Wallis tests were used to compare TCR metrics between histologic stages. Not all clones reach the TCRdb copy of this immuneACCESS table, which keeps in-frame sequences only. Checked studies attribute under half of the gap to unresolved V genes and leave the rest unexplained. That table gives V, J and clone size, and the DNA gave D and trimming. The sample table holds 15,000 or so clones, of which approximately 86% were seen once. The ten largest make up approximately 2.4% of the sample.

The sample consisted of FFPE invasive lung adenocarcinoma tissue. The cell subset or site label here, explained by the study, means: frankly invasive lung adenocarcinoma (ADC). The sequence derives from an older person with invasive lung adenocarcinoma. The rearrangement joined TRBV2 to TRBJ2-7; the D gene assignment is perhaps TRBD1 or TRBD2, with each matching 5 bases. Read as DNA, the sequence is TGTGCCAGCAGTGAACGAGGGGAAGAGCAGTACTTC. Its protein is CASSERGEEQYF.